This TCR beta chain emerged from a study of beta chain features in type 1 diabetes. Turning to this clone: Its cognate antigen is unknown.

All of the isolated RNA was reverse transcribed, so expressed TCRB transcripts were sequenced. Repertoires were generated with immunoSEQ multiplex PCR, while TCRdb's copy carries only in-frame clones and drops some. The sample has about 180,000 clones, about 13% seen once. Germline-derived CDR1 and CDR2 are MDHEN and SYDVKM. V was shortened by 7 bases and J by 3 bases, with 13 bases between the two germline ends. CDR3 length: 14 amino acids. Study results and caveats: Individuals with type 1 diabetes displayed fewer insertions and more deletions at VDJ junctions. Whether TCRB rearrangement is influenced by HLA type was left unresolved in this analysis. For patients, the naive, central memory and Treg TCRB repertoires appeared more alike than for healthy donors.

The source is a woman between 18 and 29 years old in good health. The sequencing input was central memory CD4+ T cells from blood. This chain joins TRBV28 and TRBJ1-5; D not resolved. The CDR3, as DNA: TGTGCCAGCACACAGACGCAAGCCAATCAGCCCCAGCATTTT. As protein: CASTQTQANQPQHF. Based on the CDR3 plus reference TRBV28 and TRBJ1-5, the full variable domain is DVKVTQSSRYLVKRTGEKVFLECVQDMDHENMFWYRQDPGLGLRLIYFSYDVKMKEKGDIPEGYSVSREKKERFSLILESASTNQTSMYLCASTQTQANQPQHFGDGTRLSIL.